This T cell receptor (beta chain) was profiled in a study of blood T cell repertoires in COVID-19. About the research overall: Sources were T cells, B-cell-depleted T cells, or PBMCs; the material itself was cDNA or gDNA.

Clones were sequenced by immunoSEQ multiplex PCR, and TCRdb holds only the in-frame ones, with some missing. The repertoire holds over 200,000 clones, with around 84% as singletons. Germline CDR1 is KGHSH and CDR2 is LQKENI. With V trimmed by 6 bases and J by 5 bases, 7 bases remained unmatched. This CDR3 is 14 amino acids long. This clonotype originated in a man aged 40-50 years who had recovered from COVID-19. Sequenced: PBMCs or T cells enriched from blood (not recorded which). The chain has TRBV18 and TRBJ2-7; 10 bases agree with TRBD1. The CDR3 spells CASSSGQGFHEQYF. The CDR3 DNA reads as TGTGCCAGCTCGTCGGGACAGGGGTTCCACGAGCAGTACTTC.